One and the same sample provided the 2 T cell receptor beta chains below, sequenced in a study of T cells in Graves' hyperthyroidism and ophthalmopathy. The source material, RNA transcripts, was used to amplify TCR beta CDR3 regions. A set of HTBI primers served as the primers for a first-round RT-PCR of the TCR CDR3. TCRdb re-derived calls from the multiplex PCR reads in MiXCR, one entry per CDR3 protein. The sample has over 400,000 distinct CDR3 sequences; around a fifth are singletons. The sample was blood. The source is a woman aged 70-85 years with Graves' ophthalmopathy.

This clonotype was recorded a few times. The V and J genes are TRBV24-1 and TRBJ1-1, with D unclear. The germline gives CDR1 KGHDR, CDR2 SFDVKD. The CDR3 has 12 amino acids. Trimming left V 4 bases short and J 11 bases short, with 13 bases between. CDR3 in DNA: TGTGCCACCAGTGACCCTAGTCAGCGGGCTTTCTTT. Its translation: CATSDPSQRAFF.

This clonotype was observed a few times. This CDR3 reads CASQRLGRAVEQFF. The CDR3 coding sequence is TGTGCCAGCCAGCGTCTCGGGAGGGCCGTTGAGCAGTTCTTC. The chain recombines TRBV12-3 or TRBV12-4 with TRBJ2-1; 8 nucleotides line up with TRBD2. The V gene end was trimmed by 8 bases and the J gene end by 9 bases; junction bases not matched to a gene: 12. CDR3 length: 14 amino acids.